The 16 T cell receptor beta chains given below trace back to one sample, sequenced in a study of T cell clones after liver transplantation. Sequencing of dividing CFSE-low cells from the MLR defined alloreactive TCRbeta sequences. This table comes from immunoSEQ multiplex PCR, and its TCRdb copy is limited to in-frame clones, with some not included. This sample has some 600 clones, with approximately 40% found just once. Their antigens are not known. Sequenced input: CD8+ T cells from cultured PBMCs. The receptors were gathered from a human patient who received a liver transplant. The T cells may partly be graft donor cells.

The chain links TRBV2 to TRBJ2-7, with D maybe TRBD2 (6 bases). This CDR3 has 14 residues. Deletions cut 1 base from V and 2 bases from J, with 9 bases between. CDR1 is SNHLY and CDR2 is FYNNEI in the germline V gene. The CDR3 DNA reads TGTGCCAGCAGTGAAGAGGCGGGGACCTACGAGCAGTACTTC. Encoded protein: CASSEEAGTYEQYF.

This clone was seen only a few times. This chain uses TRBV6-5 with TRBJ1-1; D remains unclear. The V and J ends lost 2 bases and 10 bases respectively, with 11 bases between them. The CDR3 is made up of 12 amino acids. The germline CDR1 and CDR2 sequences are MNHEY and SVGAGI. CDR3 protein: CASSYPQNGAFF. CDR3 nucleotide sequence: TGTGCCAGCAGTTACCCCCAGAATGGAGCTTTCTTT.

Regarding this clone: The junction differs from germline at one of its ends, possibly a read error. The CDR3 loop reads CASSQISGRAYEQYF. Written as DNA, the CDR3 is TGCGCCAGCAGCCAGATTAGCGGGAGGGCCTACGAGCAGTACTTC. V and J are TRBV5-6 and TRBJ2-7, with TRBD2 identical over 11 bases. CDR3 length: 15 residues. CDR1 and CDR2 (germline): SGHDT, YYEEEE.

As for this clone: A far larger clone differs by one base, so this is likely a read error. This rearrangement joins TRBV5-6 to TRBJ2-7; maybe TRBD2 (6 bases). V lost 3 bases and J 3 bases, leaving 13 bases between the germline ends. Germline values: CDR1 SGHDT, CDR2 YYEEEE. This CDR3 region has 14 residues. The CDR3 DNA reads TGTGCCAGCAGCTCGGCGGGGAGCCGCTACGAGCAGTACTTC. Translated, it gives CASSSAGSRYEQYF.

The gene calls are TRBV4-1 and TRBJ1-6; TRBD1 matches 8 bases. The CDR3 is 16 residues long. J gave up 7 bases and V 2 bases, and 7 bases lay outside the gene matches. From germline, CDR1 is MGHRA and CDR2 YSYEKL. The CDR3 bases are TGCGCCAGCAGCCAAACGACGGGACAGGAAAATTCACCCCTCCACTTT. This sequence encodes CASSQTTGQENSPLHF.

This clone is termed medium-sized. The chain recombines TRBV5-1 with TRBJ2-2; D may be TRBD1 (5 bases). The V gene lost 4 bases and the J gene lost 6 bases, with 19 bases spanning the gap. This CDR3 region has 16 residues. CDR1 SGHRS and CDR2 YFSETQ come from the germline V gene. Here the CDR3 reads CASSPTGVGIPGELFF. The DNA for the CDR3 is TGCGCCAGCAGCCCAACAGGAGTAGGGATCCCCGGGGAGCTGTTTTTT.

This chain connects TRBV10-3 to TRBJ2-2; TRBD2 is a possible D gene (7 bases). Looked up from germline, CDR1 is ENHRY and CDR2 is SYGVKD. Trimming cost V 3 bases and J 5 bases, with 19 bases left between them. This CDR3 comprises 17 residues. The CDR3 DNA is TGTGCCATCAGTGACCCCTACGGGGGGCATGAGACCGGGGAGCTGTTTTTT. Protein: CAISDPYGGHETGELFF.

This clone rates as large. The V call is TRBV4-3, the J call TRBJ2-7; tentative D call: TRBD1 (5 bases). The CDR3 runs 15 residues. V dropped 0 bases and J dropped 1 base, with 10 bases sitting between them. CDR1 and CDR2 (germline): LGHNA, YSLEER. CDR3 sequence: CASSQDRAGSYEQYF. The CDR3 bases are TGCGCCAGCAGCCAAGATCGTGCAGGGTCCTACGAGCAGTACTTC.

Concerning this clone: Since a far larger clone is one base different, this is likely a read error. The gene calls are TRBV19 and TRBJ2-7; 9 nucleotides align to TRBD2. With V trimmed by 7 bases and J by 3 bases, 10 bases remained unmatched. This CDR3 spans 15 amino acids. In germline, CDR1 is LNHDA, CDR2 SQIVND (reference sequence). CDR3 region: CASNMGSGGLYEQYF. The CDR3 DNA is TGTGCCAGTAATATGGGAAGCGGGGGGCTCTACGAGCAGTACTTC.

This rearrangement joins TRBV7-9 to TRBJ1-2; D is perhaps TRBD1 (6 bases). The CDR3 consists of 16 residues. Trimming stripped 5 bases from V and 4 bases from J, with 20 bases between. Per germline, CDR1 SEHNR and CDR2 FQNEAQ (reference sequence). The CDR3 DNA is TGTGCCAGCAGCCTGGGATTTAACGACAGGACCTATGGCTACACCTTC. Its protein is CASSLGFNDRTYGYTF.

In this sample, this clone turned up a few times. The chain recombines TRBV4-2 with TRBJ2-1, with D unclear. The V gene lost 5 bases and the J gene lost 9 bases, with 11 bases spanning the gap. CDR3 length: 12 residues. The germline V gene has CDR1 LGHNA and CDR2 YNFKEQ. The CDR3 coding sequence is TGTGCCAGCAGCTTGGAACGACGTGAGCAGTTCTTC. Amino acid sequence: CASSLERREQFF.

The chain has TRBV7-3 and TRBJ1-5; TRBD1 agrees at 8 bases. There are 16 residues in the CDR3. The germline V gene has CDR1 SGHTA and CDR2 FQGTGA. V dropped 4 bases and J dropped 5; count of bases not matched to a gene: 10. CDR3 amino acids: CASSSDGTGFYQPQHF. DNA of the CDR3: TGTGCCAGCAGCTCGGACGGGACAGGCTTCTATCAGCCCCAGCATTTT.

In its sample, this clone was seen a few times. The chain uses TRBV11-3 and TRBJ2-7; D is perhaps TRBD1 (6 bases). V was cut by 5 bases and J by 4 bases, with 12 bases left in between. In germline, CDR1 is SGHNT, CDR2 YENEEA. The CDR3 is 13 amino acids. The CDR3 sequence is CASSLGAVYEQYF. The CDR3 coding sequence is TGTGCCAGCAGCCTGGGGGCAGTTTACGAGCAGTACTTC.

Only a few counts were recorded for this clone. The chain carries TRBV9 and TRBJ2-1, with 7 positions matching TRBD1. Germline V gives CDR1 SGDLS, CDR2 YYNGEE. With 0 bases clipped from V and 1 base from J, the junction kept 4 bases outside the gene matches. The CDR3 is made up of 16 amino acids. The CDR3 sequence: CASSVGGGISYNEQFF. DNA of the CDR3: TGTGCCAGCAGCGTAGGAGGGGGCATATCCTACAATGAGCAGTTCTTC.

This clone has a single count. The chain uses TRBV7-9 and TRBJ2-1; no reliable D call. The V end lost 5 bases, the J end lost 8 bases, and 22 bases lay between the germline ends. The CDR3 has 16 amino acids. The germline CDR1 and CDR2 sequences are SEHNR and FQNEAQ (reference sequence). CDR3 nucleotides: TGTGCCAGCAGCCCAAGACGTGCTGCGTACTCCGATGAGCAGTTCTTC. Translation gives CASSPRRAAYSDEQFF.

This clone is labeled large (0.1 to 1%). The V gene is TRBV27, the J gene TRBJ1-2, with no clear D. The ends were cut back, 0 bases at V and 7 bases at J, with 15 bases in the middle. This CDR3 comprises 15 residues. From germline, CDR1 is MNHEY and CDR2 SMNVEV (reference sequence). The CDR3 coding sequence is TGTGCCAGCAGTTTATCTGCGATCGATCCCCTTGGCTACACCTTC. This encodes CASSLSAIDPLGYTF.